Below, 22 T cell receptor beta chains from the same sample are listed, as sequenced in a study of T cell responses to AZD1222 COVID-19 vaccine. The repertoire was sequenced with immunoSEQ multiplex PCR; TCRdb's copy has only in-frame clones and lacks some. The profile shows 150,000 to 200,000 clones, approximately 92% of them singletons. This specimen consisted of peripheral blood, obtained on day 0 of AZD1222 vaccination. The receptors originated from an adult in good health.

The gene calls are TRBV7-9 and TRBJ2-7, with TRBD1 matching over 7 bases. With V trimmed by 5 bases and J by 3 bases, 7 bases remained unmatched. This CDR3 spans 14 amino acids. CDR1 is SEHNR and CDR2 is FQNEAQ in the germline V gene (reference sequence). DNA of the CDR3: TGTGCCAGCAGCCACCGGGACAGCCACTACGAGCAGTACTTC. Protein product: CASSHRDSHYEQYF.

This clone has a handful of counts. CDR3 sequence reads: CASSFGQGALDEQFF. The CDR3 DNA reads TGCGCCAGCAGCTTTGGACAGGGGGCTTTGGATGAGCAGTTCTTC. The rearrangement joins TRBV5-1 to TRBJ2-1, with 11 positions matching TRBD1. The V and J ends lost 2 bases and 8 bases, in that order; junction bases with no gene match: 6. The germline V gene has CDR1 SGHRS and CDR2 YFSETQ. This CDR3 has 15 amino acids.

This rearrangement joins TRBV6-5 to TRBJ1-5, with D perhaps matching TRBD1 (5 bases). V was pared by 0 bases and J by 5 bases, with 5 bases between. Germline V gene sequence: CDR1 MNHEY, CDR2 SVGAGI. The CDR3 is 13 residues long. The CDR3 is CASSYSGDQPQHF. As DNA, the CDR3 is TGTGCCAGCAGTTACTCAGGGGATCAGCCCCAGCATTTT.

The chain is built from TRBV19 and TRBJ1-5; D might be TRBD1 (5 bases). Trimming pared 2 bases from V and 5 bases from J, leaving 10 bases between. The CDR3 is 14 amino acids. CDR1 and CDR2 (germline): LNHDA, SQIVND (reference sequence). The CDR3 spells CASSIMDTYQPQHF. The CDR3 DNA reads TGTGCCAGTAGTATAATGGACACTTATCAGCCCCAGCATTTT.

The genes are TRBV19 and TRBJ1-2; D is unclear. CDR3 length: 15 amino acids. Trimming removed 1 base from V and 3 bases from J, with 12 bases in between. Germline CDR1 and CDR2: LNHDA and SQIVND (reference sequence). Written as DNA, the CDR3 is TGTGCCAGTAGTATAGCGAAGGGTAATTACTATGGCTACACCTTC. This gives the protein CASSIAKGNYYGYTF. Together with reference TRBV19 and TRBJ1-2, the CDR3 gives the full variable domain: DGGITQSPKYLFRKEGQNVTLSCEQNLNHDAMYWYRQDPGQGLRLIYYSQIVNDFQKGDIAEGYSVSREKKESFPLTVTSAQKNPTAFYLCASSIAKGNYYGYTFGSGTRLTVV.

The chain uses TRBV15 and TRBJ2-7; 9 positions match TRBD1. Germline V gene sequence: CDR1 LNHNV, CDR2 YYDKDF (reference sequence). J gave up 7 bases and V 5 bases, and 6 bases lay outside the gene matches. This CDR3 is 13 amino acids long. CDR3 sequence: CATSPGQGREQYF. The CDR3 DNA follows: TGTGCCACCAGCCCGGGACAGGGTCGGGAGCAGTACTTC.

V and J are TRBV5-1 and TRBJ1-3, with TRBD1 matching 9 bases. In germline, CDR1 is SGHRS, CDR2 YFSETQ. V was clipped by 4 bases and J by 3 bases; unmatched bases: 8. The CDR3 runs 16 residues. Written as DNA, the CDR3 is TGCGCCAGCAGCATTACCGGGACAGGGTTTGGAAACACCATATATTTT. Its protein product is CASSITGTGFGNTIYF.

This clone showed up just once. The rearrangement links TRBV7-2 to TRBJ2-3; either TRBD1 or TRBD2 may fit D (5 bases each). The ends were cut back, 1 base at V and 2 bases at J, with 13 bases in the middle. CDR1 is SGHTA, CDR2 FQGNSA, per germline. The CDR3 covers 16 residues. The CDR3 nucleotides read TGTGCCAGCAGCTTAGGAGGGGCTGGCTCCACAGATACGCAGTATTTT. Translation gives CASSLGGAGSTDTQYF.

This chain connects TRBV7-8 to TRBJ2-5; tentatively, D is TRBD1 or TRBD2 (6 bases each). Germline V gene sequence: CDR1 SGHVS, CDR2 FQNEAQ. The CDR3 is 14 amino acids. V was trimmed by 1 base and J by 8 bases, leaving 14 bases between them. The CDR3 here is CASSLDSGAITQYF. The CDR3 DNA reads as TGTGCCAGCAGCTTAGACTCGGGGGCCATAACCCAGTACTTC.

V is TRBV25-1 and J is TRBJ1-5, with a tentative D call TRBD1 (5 bases). Deletions cut 3 bases from V and 3 bases from J, with 12 bases between. Germline V gene data show CDR1 as MGHDK and CDR2 as SYGVNS. The CDR3 has 15 residues. CDR3 sequence: CASSDLGDHNQPQHF. The DNA for the CDR3 is TGTGCCAGCAGTGACCTTGGGGACCACAATCAGCCCCAGCATTTT. Complete variable domain (other parts from reference TRBV25-1 and TRBJ1-5): EADIYQTPRYLVIGTGKKITLECSQTMGHDKMYWYQQDPGMELHLIHYSYGVNSTEKGDLSSESTVSRIRTEHFPLTLESARPSHTSQYLCASSDLGDHNQPQHFGDGTRLSIL.

This sequence joins TRBV5-1 and TRBJ1-1; D remains ambiguous. This CDR3 contains 16 residues. Deletions cut 0 bases from V and 0 bases from J, with 12 bases between. Germline CDR1 SGHRS, CDR2 YFSETQ. The CDR3 nucleotides are TGCGCCAGCAGCTTGGGAGGGCGAAGTTTGAACACTGAAGCTTTCTTT. Its protein product is CASSLGGRSLNTEAFF.

This clone was picked up one time. The rearrangement joins TRBV5-8 to TRBJ1-5; the D is unclear. CDR1 and CDR2 (germline): SGHTS, YDEGEE. Trimming cost V 1 base and J 5 bases, with 13 bases left between them. This CDR3 spans 15 amino acids. The CDR3 loop is CASSLMSAVYQPQHF. The CDR3 coding sequence is TGTGCCAGCAGCTTGATGTCGGCAGTTTATCAGCCCCAGCATTTT.

This clone has more than one count but fewer than ten. J is TRBJ2-1 and V is TRBV9; D gene uncertain. CDR1 SGDLS and CDR2 YYNGEE come from the germline V gene. V lost 5 bases, J lost 5 bases, and 20 bases lay in between. The CDR3 length is 16 residues. CDR3 nucleotides: TGTGCCAGCAGTCCTATCTTACGCTCAGGTAACAATGAGCAGTTCTTC. Translation gives CASSPILRSGNNEQFF.

The V gene is TRBV7-2, the J gene TRBJ2-1; 7 positions match TRBD1. This CDR3 contains 15 residues. V trimming: 5 bases; J trimming: 4 bases; junction bases outside the gene matches: 8. Per the germline V gene, CDR1 is SGHTA and CDR2 is FQGNSA. This CDR3 reads CASSRHRGPYNEQFF. CDR3 in DNA: TGTGCCAGCAGCCGGCACAGGGGACCATACAATGAGCAGTTCTTC. Full variable domain (rest looked up from reference TRBV7-2 and TRBJ2-1): GAGVSQSPSNKVTEKGKDVELRCDPISGHTALYWYRQSLGQGLEFLIYFQGNSAPDKSGLPSDRFSAERTGGSVSTLTIQRTQQEDSAVYLCASSRHRGPYNEQFFGPGTRLTVL.

The V gene is TRBV11-2, the J gene TRBJ1-1, with D uncertain. Trimming took 4 bases from V and 0 from J, leaving 6 bases between them. The CDR3 is 13 residues long. Germline assignment: CDR1 SGHAT and CDR2 FQNNGV. The CDR3 is CASSSLVNTEAFF. The CDR3 DNA follows: TGTGCCAGCAGCTCTCTAGTGAACACTGAAGCTTTCTTT.

The chain couples TRBV5-1 to TRBJ1-1, with D unclear. The CDR3 is 13 residues long. The V gene's germline CDR1 is SGHRS and CDR2 YFSETQ. Trimming cost V 0 bases and J 4 bases, with 7 bases left between them. The CDR3: CASSLVSGTEAFF. Here the CDR3 DNA reads TGCGCCAGCAGCTTGGTTTCGGGCACTGAAGCTTTCTTT.

The chain is built from TRBV6-2 or TRBV6-3 and TRBJ1-1, with 9 bases matching TRBD1. This CDR3 contains 15 residues. Germline CDR1 reads MNHEY; CDR2 reads SVGEGT. V trimming: 5 bases; J trimming: 5 bases; junction bases outside the gene matches: 9. CDR3 residues: CASSAPGQGKTEAFF. Here the CDR3 DNA reads TGTGCCAGCAGTGCCCCGGGACAGGGAAAGACTGAAGCTTTCTTT.

The V gene is TRBV7-3, the J gene TRBJ2-2, with 11 positions matching TRBD1. Germline V gene data show CDR1 as SGHTA and CDR2 as FQGTGA. V dropped 0 bases and J dropped 4; count of bases not matched to a gene: 4. The CDR3 has 17 residues. Here the CDR3 DNA reads TGTGCCAGCAGCTTAACTCGGACAGGGGGCCTCACCGGGGAGCTGTTTTTT. This sequence encodes CASSLTRTGGLTGELFF.

This chain joins TRBV7-9 and TRBJ2-5, with 12 bases matching TRBD2. The CDR3 extends over 16 amino acids. V was clipped by 4 bases and J by 1 base; unmatched bases: 4. Per germline, CDR1 SEHNR and CDR2 FQNEAQ (reference sequence). Written as DNA, the CDR3 is TGTGCCAGCAGCTCCGGACTAGCGGGGTCCCAAGAGACCCAGTACTTC. Translated, it gives CASSSGLAGSQETQYF.

CDR3 bases: TGTGCCAGCTCACCAGGTACAGGGGGGAGTCAGCCCCAGCATTTT. It specifies CASSPGTGGSQPQHF. This chain joins TRBV18 and TRBJ1-5; 8 bases map to TRBD1. The CDR3 has 15 amino acids. The V gene end was trimmed by 2 bases and the J gene end by 6 bases; junction bases not matched to a gene: 6. Germline CDR1 is KGHSH and CDR2 is LQKENI.

The chain employs TRBV5-4 and TRBJ1-1; D unresolved. CDR3 length equals 15 residues. Germline CDR1 reads SGHNT; CDR2 reads YYREEE (reference sequence). Trimming removed 7 bases at V and 10 bases at J, with 26 bases between. The CDR3 nucleotides read TGTGCCAGCGGCCCTCGTCGGCAGGCCCAAGGAGGAGCTTTCTTT. Translated: CASGPRRQAQGGAFF. The full variable domain, with the rest looked up from reference TRBV5-4 and TRBJ1-1, is ETGVTQSPTHLIKTRGQQVTLRCSSQSGHNTVSWYQQALGQGPQFIFQYYREEENGRGNFPPRFSGLQFPNYSSELNVNALELDDSALYLCASGPRRQAQGGAFFGQGTRLTVV.

The chain uses TRBV4-1 and TRBJ2-6; TRBD1 matches 7 bases. The length of the CDR3 is 17 residues. V dropped 1 base and J dropped 0; count of bases not matched to a gene: 3. The V gene's germline CDR1 is MGHRA and CDR2 YSYEKL. The chain's CDR3 is CASSQGGTASGANVLTF. The CDR3 DNA reads TGCGCCAGCAGCCAAGGGGGGACAGCCTCTGGGGCCAACGTCCTGACTTTC.